This is a list of T cell receptor beta chains from one sample in a study of CD8+CD57+ T cells in acquired aplastic anemia. TCRdb ran MiXCR on the reads and lists one entry per CDR3 protein. The table has 150,000 to 200,000 distinct CDR3 sequences, 45% to 50% seen once. The material sequenced was sorted CD4+, CD8+, or CD8+CD57+ T cells (not recorded which) from PBMCs. Receptor source: a human donor in good health. The CDR3 runs from the conserved cysteine through the conserved F or W. A D gene is named only where the DNA matches it firmly. Some rows mark clone size as missing; the rest say once, few, many or name a class of expanded clone.

>TRBJ1-6|few|TRBV2|TRBD1|15
CASRLRQGENSPLHF
TGTGCCAGCAGGTTGAGACAGGGGGAGAATTCACCCCTCCACTTT
>TRBJ2-1|many|TRBV11-1|-|17
CASSLALGGDRKNEQFF
TGTGCCAGCAGCTTAGCCTTGGGAGGGGACAGGAAGAATGAGCAGTTCTTC
>TRBJ1-3|many|TRBV7-9|-|14
CASSLSTSGNTIYF
TGTGCCAGCAGCTTATCTACCTCTGGAAACACCATATATTTT
>TRBJ2-2|many|TRBV24-1|TRBD2|17
CATSDPTSATDTGELFF
TGTGCCACCAGTGACCCGACTAGCGCCACCGACACCGGGGAGCTGTTTTTT
>TRBJ2-7|-|TRBV20-1|-|13
CSARELRPYEQYF
TGCAGTGCTAGAGAACTGAGACCCTACGAGCAGTACTTC
>TRBJ2-5|once|TRBV20-1|TRBD2|16
CSARDLSSGSQETQYF
TGCAGTGCTAGAGATTTATCTAGCGGATCACAAGAGACCCAGTACTTC
>TRBJ1-5|-|TRBV20-1|-|14
CSATAGGVGQPQHF
TGCAGTGCTACTGCGGGGGGGGTAGGCCAGCCCCAGCATTTT
>TRBJ2-2|once|TRBV12-3/TRBV12-4|TRBD2|19
CASTQPLGLAGGNTGELFF
TGTGCCAGCACTCAACCTTTGGGACTAGCGGGGGGTAACACCGGGGAGCTGTTTTTT
>TRBJ2-5|many|TRBV3-1|-|12
CASSPGIGTQYF
TGTGCCAGCAGCCCGGGGATCGGAACCCAGTACTTC
>TRBJ2-7|few|TRBV6-2/TRBV6-3|-|19
CASSYSNGGLITFSYEQYF
TGTGCCAGCAGTTACTCGAATGGGGGCTTGATTACTTTCTCTTACGAGCAGTACTTC
>TRBJ2-3|once|TRBV2|-|15
CAQKKIRTPENTQYF
TGTGCCCAAAAGAAGATACGGACACCGGAGAATACGCAGTATTTT
>TRBJ1-1|many|TRBV19|-|15
CASSIPGRANTEAFF
TGTGCCAGTAGTATCCCAGGAAGGGCGAACACTGAAGCTTTCTTT
>TRBJ2-5|many|TRBV6-1|-|15
CASRVAGQGTETQYF
TGTGCCAGCAGGGTAGCGGGACAGGGAACAGAGACCCAGTACTTC
>TRBJ1-4|-|TRBV6-1|TRBD1|14
CASSPGQGWGKLFF
TGTGCCAGCAGTCCCGGACAGGGCTGGGGAAAACTGTTTTTT
>TRBJ1-1|many|TRBV20-1|-|14
CSARSQTGNTEAFF
TGCAGTGCTAGATCTCAGACAGGCAACACTGAAGCTTTCTTT
>TRBJ1-2|many|TRBV5-5|TRBD1|14
CASSKGQGEYGYTF
TGTGCCAGCAGCAAGGGACAGGGAGAGTATGGCTACACCTTC
>TRBJ2-1|-|TRBV7-3|-|14
CASSLATPYNEQFF
TGTGCCAGCAGCTTAGCCACACCGTACAATGAGCAGTTCTTC
>TRBJ1-5|-|TRBV20-1|-|12
CSAETTEGSQHF
TGCAGTGCTGAAACGACAGAGGGGTCCCAGCATTTT
>TRBJ2-3|-|TRBV27|-|11
CASGKPHTQYF
TGTGCCAGCGGGAAGCCCCATACGCAGTATTTT
>TRBJ2-5|-|TRBV2|TRBD2|15
CASRASGLAVETQYF
TGTGCCAGCAGGGCCTCGGGACTAGCGGTGGAGACCCAGTACTTC
>TRBJ1-1|many|TRBV19|-|14
CASSMLRVNTEAFF
TGTGCCAGTAGTATGTTAAGAGTGAACACTGAAGCTTTCTTT
>TRBJ1-2|medium-sized|TRBV5-4|-|15
CASSLAGHQNYGYTF
TGTGCCAGCAGCCTAGCGGGGCACCAGAACTATGGCTACACCTTC
>TRBJ2-1|once|TRBV2|-|12
CASSEEGVEQFF
TGTGCCAGCAGTGAAGAAGGAGTTGAGCAGTTCTTC
>TRBJ2-7|few|TRBV2|TRBD2|17
CASSEDGTSGTRYEQYF
TGTGCCAGCAGTGAAGATGGGACTAGCGGGACCCGCTACGAGCAGTACTTC